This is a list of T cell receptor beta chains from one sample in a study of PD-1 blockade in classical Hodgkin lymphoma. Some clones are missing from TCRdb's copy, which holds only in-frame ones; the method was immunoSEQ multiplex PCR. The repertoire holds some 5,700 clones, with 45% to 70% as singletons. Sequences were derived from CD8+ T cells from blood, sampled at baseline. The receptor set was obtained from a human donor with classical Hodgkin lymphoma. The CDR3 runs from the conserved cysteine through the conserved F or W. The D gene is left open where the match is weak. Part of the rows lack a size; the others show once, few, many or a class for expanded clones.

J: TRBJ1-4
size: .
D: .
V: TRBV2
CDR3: CASGRAFGELFF
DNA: TGTGCCAGCGGCCGGGCGTTTGGGGAACTGTTTTTT

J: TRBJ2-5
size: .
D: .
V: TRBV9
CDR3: CASSVDTRDIETQYF
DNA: TGTGCCAGCAGCGTAGATACCCGGGACATAGAGACCCAGTACTTC

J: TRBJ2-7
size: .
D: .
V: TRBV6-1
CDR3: CASRDSSYEQYF
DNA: TGTGCCAGCAGGGACTCAAGCTACGAGCAGTACTTC

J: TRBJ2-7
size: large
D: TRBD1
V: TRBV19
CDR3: CASSMTGGNEQYF
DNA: TGTGCCAGTAGTATGACAGGGGGGAACGAGCAGTACTTC

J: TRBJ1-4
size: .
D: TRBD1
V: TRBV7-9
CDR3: CASSLNRGLEKLFF
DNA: TGTGCCAGCAGCTTAAACAGGGGGCTTGAAAAACTGTTTTTT

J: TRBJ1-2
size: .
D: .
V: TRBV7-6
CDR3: CASSGTGGGYYGYTF
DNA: TGTGCCAGCAGCGGCACTGGGGGGGGCTACTATGGCTACACCTTC

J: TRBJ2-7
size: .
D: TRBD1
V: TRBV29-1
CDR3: CSVLTGVAYEQYF
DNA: TGCAGCGTTCTGACAGGGGTGGCCTACGAGCAGTACTTC

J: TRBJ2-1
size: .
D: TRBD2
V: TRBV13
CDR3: CASSLGLAGGGAYYNEQFF
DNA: TGTGCCAGCAGCTTGGGACTAGCGGGAGGGGGGGCCTACTACAATGAGCAGTTCTTC

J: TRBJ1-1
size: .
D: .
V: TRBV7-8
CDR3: CASSSGREAFF
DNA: TGTGCCAGCAGCTCCGGTAGGGAAGCTTTCTTT

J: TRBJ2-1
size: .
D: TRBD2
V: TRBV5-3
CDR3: CASSLWTSNEQFF
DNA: TGTGCCAGCAGCTTATGGACTAGCAATGAGCAGTTCTTC

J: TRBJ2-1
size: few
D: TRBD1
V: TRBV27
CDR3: CASRPRTGFGNEQFF
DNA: TGTGCCAGCAGACCCAGGACAGGGTTCGGCAATGAGCAGTTCTTC

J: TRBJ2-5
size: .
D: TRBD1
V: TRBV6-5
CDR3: CASSYGTGTQETQYF
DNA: TGTGCCAGCAGTTACGGGACAGGAACACAAGAGACCCAGTACTTC

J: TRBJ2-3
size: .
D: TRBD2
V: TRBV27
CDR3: CASSFLAGASSTDTQYF
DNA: TGTGCCAGCAGTTTCTTAGCGGGAGCTTCTAGCACAGATACGCAGTATTTT

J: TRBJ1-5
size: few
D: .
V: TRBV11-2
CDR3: CASSPGGGNQPQHF
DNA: TGTGCCAGCAGCCCGGGCGGGGGCAATCAGCCCCAGCATTTT

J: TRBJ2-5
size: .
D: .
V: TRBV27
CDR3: CASSFESGRETQYF
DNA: TGTGCCAGCAGTTTTGAGTCCGGCCGGGAGACCCAGTACTTC

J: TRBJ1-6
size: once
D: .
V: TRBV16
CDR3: CASSPDKGGSPLHF
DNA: TGTGCCAGCAGCCCGGATAAGGGAGGGTCACCCCTCCACTTT

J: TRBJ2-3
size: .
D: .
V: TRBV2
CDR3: CASMYTGDPSPMDTQYF
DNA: TGTGCCAGCATGTATACCGGGGACCCATCACCGATGGATACGCAGTATTTT

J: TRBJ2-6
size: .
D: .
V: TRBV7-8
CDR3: CASSSEIAGVDSGANVLTF
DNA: TGTGCCAGCAGCTCCGAAATCGCAGGGGTCGATTCTGGGGCCAACGTCCTGACTTTC

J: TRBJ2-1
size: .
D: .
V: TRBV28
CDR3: CASSPWSYNEQFF
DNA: TGTGCCAGCAGTCCCTGGTCATACAATGAGCAGTTCTTC

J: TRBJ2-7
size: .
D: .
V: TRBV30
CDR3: CAWSVGGHPHEQYF
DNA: TGTGCCTGGAGTGTGGGGGGGCACCCTCACGAGCAGTACTTC

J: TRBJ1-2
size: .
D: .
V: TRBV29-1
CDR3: CSVAGSIERTIGYTF
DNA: TGCAGCGTTGCTGGGTCAATTGAGAGGACTATTGGCTACACCTTC

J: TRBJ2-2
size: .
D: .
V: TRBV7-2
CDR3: CASSLESLTVVTGELFF
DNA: TGTGCCAGCAGCTTAGAATCCCTTACAGTGGTCACCGGGGAGCTGTTTTTT

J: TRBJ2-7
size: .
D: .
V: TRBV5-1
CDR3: CASSETGFYEQYF
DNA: TGCGCCAGCAGCGAGACAGGTTTCTACGAGCAGTACTTC

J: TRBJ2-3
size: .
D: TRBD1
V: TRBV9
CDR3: CASSVAGQGSFPDTQYF
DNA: TGTGCCAGCAGCGTAGCTGGACAGGGTTCGTTCCCAGATACGCAGTATTTT

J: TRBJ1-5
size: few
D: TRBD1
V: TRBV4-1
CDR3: CASSQDNRGEDQPQHF
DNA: TGCGCCAGCAGCCAAGATAACAGGGGGGAAGATCAGCCCCAGCATTTT

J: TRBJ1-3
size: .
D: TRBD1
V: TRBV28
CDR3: CASSFGGGLGNTIYF
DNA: TGTGCCAGCAGTTTCGGAGGGGGCCTTGGAAACACCATATATTTT

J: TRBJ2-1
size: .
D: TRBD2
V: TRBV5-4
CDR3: CASSWTSGTFYNEQFF
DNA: TGTGCCAGCAGCTGGACTAGCGGGACCTTTTACAATGAGCAGTTCTTC

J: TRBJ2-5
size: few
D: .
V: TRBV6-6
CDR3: CASSVAQGTEETQYF
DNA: TGTGCCAGCAGCGTAGCACAGGGAACGGAAGAGACCCAGTACTTC

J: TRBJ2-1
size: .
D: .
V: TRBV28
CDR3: CASSPRAGAFQEQFF
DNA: TGTGCCAGCAGTCCACGGGCGGGGGCCTTTCAAGAGCAGTTCTTC

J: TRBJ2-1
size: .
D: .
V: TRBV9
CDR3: CASSPRMGAMDEQFF
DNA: TGTGCCAGCAGCCCCCGGATGGGGGCAATGGATGAGCAGTTCTTC

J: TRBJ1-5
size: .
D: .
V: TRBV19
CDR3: CASSIGIQPQHF
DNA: TGTGCCAGTAGTATCGGAATTCAGCCCCAGCATTTT

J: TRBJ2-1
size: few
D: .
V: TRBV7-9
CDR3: CASSLAWSRSHNEQFF
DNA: TGTGCCAGCAGCTTAGCGTGGTCTAGGTCCCACAATGAGCAGTTCTTC

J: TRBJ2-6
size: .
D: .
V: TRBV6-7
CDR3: CASSIEWRITKSGQRPDF
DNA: TGTGCCAGCAGTATAGAGTGGCGTATTACAAAGTCGGGCCAACGTCCTGACTTC

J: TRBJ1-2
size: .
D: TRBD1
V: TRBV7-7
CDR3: CASSQDRENYGYTF
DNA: TGCGCCAGCAGCCAAGACAGGGAGAACTATGGCTACACCTTC

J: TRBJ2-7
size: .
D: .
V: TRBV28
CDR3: CASSASLPGEQYF
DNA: TGTGCCAGCAGTGCTAGTCTCCCAGGGGAGCAGTACTTC

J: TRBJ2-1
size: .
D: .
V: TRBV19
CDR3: CASSIGGGRYSYNEQFF
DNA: TGTGCCAGTAGTATAGGAGGAGGGCGGTACTCCTACAATGAGCAGTTCTTC

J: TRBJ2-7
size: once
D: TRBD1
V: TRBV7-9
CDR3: CASSPTGGAYHEQYF
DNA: TGTGCCAGCAGCCCGACAGGGGGCGCTTACCACGAGCAGTACTTC

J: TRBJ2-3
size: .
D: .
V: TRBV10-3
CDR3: CALRRERGGDTQYF
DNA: TGTGCCTTACGACGGGAGCGAGGGGGAGATACGCAGTATTTT

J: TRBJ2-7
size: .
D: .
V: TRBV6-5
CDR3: CASSYLGQTYEQYF
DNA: TGTGCCAGCAGTTACCTCGGACAGACATACGAGCAGTACTTC

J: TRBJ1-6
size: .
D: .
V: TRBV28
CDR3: CASSLGQTTGRSSYNSPLHF
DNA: TGTGCCAGCAGTTTGGGACAAACGACAGGCCGCTCCTCCTATAATTCACCCCTCCACTTT

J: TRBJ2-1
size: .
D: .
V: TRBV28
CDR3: CASFIPGAISGYNEQFF
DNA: TGTGCCAGCTTCATCCCCGGCGCTATCTCGGGGTACAATGAGCAGTTCTTC

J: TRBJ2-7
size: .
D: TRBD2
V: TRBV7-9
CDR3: CASSLERTSTRYEQYF
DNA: TGTGCCAGCAGCTTAGAACGGACTAGCACCCGCTACGAGCAGTACTTC

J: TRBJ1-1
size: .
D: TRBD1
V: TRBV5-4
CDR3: CASSLGDRGRVGNTEAFF
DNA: TGTGCCAGCAGCTTGGGGGACAGGGGGCGAGTGGGGAACACTGAAGCTTTCTTT

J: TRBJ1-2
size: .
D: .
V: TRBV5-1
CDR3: CASSTSRMAPYGYTF
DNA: TGCGCCAGCAGCACCAGTAGAATGGCCCCCTATGGCTACACCTTC

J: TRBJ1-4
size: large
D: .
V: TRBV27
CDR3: CASSLEEADSNEKLFF
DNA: TGTGCCAGCAGTTTGGAGGAGGCGGACAGTAATGAAAAACTGTTTTTT

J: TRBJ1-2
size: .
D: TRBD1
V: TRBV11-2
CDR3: CASSIPRTGTNYGYTF
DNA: TGTGCCAGCAGCATCCCCCGGACAGGAACTAACTATGGCTACACCTTC

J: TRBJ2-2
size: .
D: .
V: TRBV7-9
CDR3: CASRGGTGELFF
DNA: TGTGCCAGCAGGGGGGGCACCGGGGAGCTGTTTTTT

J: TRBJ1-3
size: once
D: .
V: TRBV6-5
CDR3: CASSYSQEPRLNTIYF
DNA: TGTGCCAGCAGTTACTCCCAGGAACCCCGCCTCAACACCATATATTTT

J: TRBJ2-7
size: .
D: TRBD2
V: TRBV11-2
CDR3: CASSFGPGGRAPGGEQYF
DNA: TGTGCCAGCAGCTTCGGTCCGGGCGGGAGGGCCCCGGGGGGCGAGCAGTACTTC

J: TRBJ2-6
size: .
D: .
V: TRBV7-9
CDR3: CASFFLRDSANVLTF
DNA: TGTGCCAGCTTCTTCCTCCGGGACTCGGCCAACGTCCTGACTTTC

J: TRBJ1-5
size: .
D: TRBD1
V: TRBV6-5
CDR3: CASSYTTGEGQPQHF
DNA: TGTGCCAGCAGTTACACGACAGGGGAGGGACAGCCCCAGCATTTT

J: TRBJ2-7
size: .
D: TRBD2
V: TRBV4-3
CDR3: CASSQWTSGSYEQYF
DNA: TGCGCCAGCAGCCAATGGACTAGCGGGAGCTACGAGCAGTACTTC

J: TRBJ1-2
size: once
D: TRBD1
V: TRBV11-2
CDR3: CASSLGQGSGYTF
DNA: TGTGCCAGCAGCTTAGGACAGGGAAGTGGCTACACCTTC